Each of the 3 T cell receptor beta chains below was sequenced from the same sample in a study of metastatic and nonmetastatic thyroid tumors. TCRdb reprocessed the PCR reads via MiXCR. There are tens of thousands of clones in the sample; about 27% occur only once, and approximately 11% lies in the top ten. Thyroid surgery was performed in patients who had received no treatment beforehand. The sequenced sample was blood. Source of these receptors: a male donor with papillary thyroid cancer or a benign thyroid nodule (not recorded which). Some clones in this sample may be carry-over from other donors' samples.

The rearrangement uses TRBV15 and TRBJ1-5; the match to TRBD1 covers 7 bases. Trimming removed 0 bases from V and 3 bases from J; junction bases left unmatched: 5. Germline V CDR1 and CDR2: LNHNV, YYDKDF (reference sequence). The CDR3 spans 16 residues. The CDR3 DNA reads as TGTGCCACCAGCAGAGATGGACAGGTCTACAATCAGCCCCAGCATTTT. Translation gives CATSRDGQVYNQPQHF.

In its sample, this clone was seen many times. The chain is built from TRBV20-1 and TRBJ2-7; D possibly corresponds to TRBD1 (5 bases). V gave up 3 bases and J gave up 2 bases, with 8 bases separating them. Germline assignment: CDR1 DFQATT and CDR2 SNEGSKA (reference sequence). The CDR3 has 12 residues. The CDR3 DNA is TGCAGTGCTAGGGGGCAAACCTACGAGCAGTACTTC. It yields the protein CSARGQTYEQYF.

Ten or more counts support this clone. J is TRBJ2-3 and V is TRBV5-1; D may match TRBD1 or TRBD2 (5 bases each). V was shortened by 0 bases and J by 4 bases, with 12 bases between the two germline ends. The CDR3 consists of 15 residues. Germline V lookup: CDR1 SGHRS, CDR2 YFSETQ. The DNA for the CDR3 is TGCGCCAGCAGCTTGGCTCTGTCGGGGCCAGATACGCAGTATTTT. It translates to CASSLALSGPDTQYF.